Each of the 23 T cell receptor beta chains below was sequenced from the same sample in a study of a mutant IDH1 vaccine in newly diagnosed glioma. Time point of the sample: week 35, safety follow-up. Doses consisted of 300 ug of mutant IDH1 20-mer peptide each, paired with topical imiquimod. Their antigen targets remain unknown. Produced via immunoSEQ multiplex PCR; TCRdb's table is partial and in-frame only. The data hold about 64,000 clones, with 60% to 75% observed a single time. Here the sequenced sample was PBMCs, taken from a glioma patient whose treatment included an IDH1 peptide vaccine. Receptor source: a man aged 50-59 years with glioma.

The genes are TRBV9 and TRBJ1-6, with a weak D call TRBD1 (5 bases). CDR3 size: 13 residues. Per germline, CDR1 SGDLS and CDR2 YYNGEE. The V end was cut by 1 base, the J end by 8 bases, with 7 bases between. The CDR3 reads CASSVRGDSPLHF. In DNA, the CDR3 is TGTGCCAGCAGCGTAAGGGGAGATTCACCCCTCCACTTT.

This clone was seen more than once but under ten times. The chain links TRBV27 to TRBJ1-2, with 7 bases matching TRBD1. V gave up 11 bases and J gave up 6 bases; unmatched junction bases: 9. This CDR3 is built from 12 residues. Per the germline V gene, CDR1 is MNHEY and CDR2 is SMNVEV (reference sequence). CDR3 coding DNA: TGTGCCGCCAGGGGGAGGGGCGATGGCTACACCTTC. As protein: CAARGRGDGYTF.

The CDR3 nucleotides are TGCGCCAGCAGCCTAGTATCCGCAGGGAACACTGAAGCTTTCTTT. Translation: CASSLVSAGNTEAFF. This chain uses TRBV4-3 with TRBJ1-1; no reliable D call. V lost 4 bases and J lost 1, with 13 bases in between. Germline assignment: CDR1 LGHNA and CDR2 YSLEER. The CDR3 runs to 15 residues.

The chain links TRBV5-1 to TRBJ2-7, with D perhaps being TRBD1 or TRBD2 (6 bases each). The CDR3 is 15 residues long. Trimming shortened V by 2 bases and J by 2 bases, and 14 bases separated the two germline ends. Germline CDR1 and CDR2: SGHRS and YFSETQ. The CDR3 sequence is CASSFNSGAAYEQYF. As DNA, the CDR3 is TGCGCCAGCAGCTTTAACTCGGGGGCAGCCTACGAGCAGTACTTC.

The V call is TRBV10-3, the J call TRBJ2-7; D may correspond to TRBD1 or TRBD2 (5 bases each). The CDR3 runs 17 residues. CDR1 is ENHRY, CDR2 SYGVKD, per germline. Deletions cut 0 bases from V and 3 bases from J, with 18 bases between. The CDR3 bases are TGTGCCATCAGTGAGTCGCTTCTTCGCAGGGACCACTACGAGCAGTACTTC. As protein: CAISESLLRRDHYEQYF.

The V call is TRBV18, the J call TRBJ2-2, with D unresolved. The V gene lost 2 bases and the J gene lost 4 bases, with 2 bases spanning the gap. This CDR3 is 12 amino acids long. Germline assignment: CDR1 KGHSH and CDR2 LQKENI. CDR3: CASSPSTGELFF. In DNA form, the CDR3 reads TGTGCCAGCTCACCAAGCACCGGGGAGCTGTTTTTT. Full variable domain (outside the CDR3, taken from reference TRBV18 and TRBJ2-2): NAGVMQNPRHLVRRRGQEARLRCSPMKGHSHVYWYRQLPEEGLKFMVYLQKENIIDESGMPKERFSAEFPKEGPSILRIQQVVRGDSAAYFCASSPSTGELFFGEGSRLTVL.

The chain has TRBV7-9 and TRBJ1-4, with D uncertain. The V gene lost 1 base and the J gene lost 0 bases, with 9 bases spanning the gap. This CDR3 is built from 16 residues. The germline CDR1 and CDR2 sequences are SEHNR and FQNEAQ (reference sequence). CDR3 nucleotides: TGTGCCAGCAGCTTAGTAGTTCGGTCAACTAATGAAAAACTGTTTTTT. Its translation is CASSLVVRSTNEKLFF. The full variable domain, its missing parts supplied by reference TRBV7-9 and TRBJ1-4, is DTGVSQNPRHKITKRGQNVTFRCDPISEHNRLYWYRQTLGQGPEFLTYFQNEAQLEKSRLLSDRFSAERPKGSFSTLEIQRTEQGDSAMYLCASSLVVRSTNEKLFFGSGTQLSVL.

The rearrangement links TRBV28 to TRBJ1-1; tentative D call: TRBD1 (5 bases). The CDR3 covers 14 residues. Germline CDR1 reads MDHEN; CDR2 reads SYDVKM. Trimming took 3 bases from V and 8 from J, leaving 16 bases between them. The CDR3 region has the DNA TGTGCCAGCAGTTTGGCGGGGTCCGGGACGGAAGCTTTCTTT. This translates into CASSLAGSGTEAFF.

V gene TRBV19 combines with J gene TRBJ1-1, with D tentatively TRBD1 (5 bases). The germline V gene encodes CDR1 LNHDA and CDR2 SQIVND (reference sequence). V was pared by 6 bases and J by 0 bases, with 11 bases between. This CDR3 spans 14 amino acids. The CDR3 sequence is CASRTGRLNTEAFF. CDR3 nucleotides: TGTGCCAGTAGAACGGGACGGCTGAACACTGAAGCTTTCTTT.

The chain couples TRBV19 to TRBJ2-3; 8 nucleotides agree with TRBD1. V gave up 4 bases and J gave up 5 bases; unmatched junction bases: 11. Per the germline V gene, CDR1 is LNHDA and CDR2 is SQIVND (reference sequence). This CDR3 spans 16 amino acids. In DNA, the CDR3 is TGTGCCAGTAGTACTCCACGGACAGGGCAAGGAGATACGCAGTATTTT. Translation gives CASSTPRTGQGDTQYF.

V gene TRBV10-2 combines with J gene TRBJ2-3; TRBD2 agrees at 11 bases. This CDR3 contains 14 residues. Trimming cost V 10 bases and J 4 bases; bases outside gene matches: 7. CDR1 and CDR2 from the germline V gene are WSHSY and SAAADI. CDR3: CATFSGGASDTQYF. CDR3 sequence (DNA): TGCGCCACCTTTAGCGGGGGGGCATCAGATACGCAGTATTTT.

This clone was seen just once. This rearrangement joins TRBV5-1 to TRBJ1-2; 12 nucleotides match TRBD1. The V segment lost 3 bases and the J segment 5 bases; nucleotides outside the gene matches: 5. Germline-derived CDR1 and CDR2 are SGHRS and YFSETQ. The CDR3 has 15 amino acids. The CDR3 nucleotides read TGCGCCAGCAGCTCAGGGACAGGGGGCGCATATGGCTACACCTTC. This translates into CASSSGTGGAYGYTF.

The chain links TRBV14 to TRBJ1-1; maybe TRBD1 (6 bases). From germline, CDR1 is SGHDN and CDR2 FVKESK. V lost 3 bases and J 0 bases, leaving 14 bases between the germline ends. The length of the CDR3 is 16 residues. Here the CDR3 reads CASSQNTGFMNTEAFF. Written as DNA, the CDR3 is TGTGCCAGCAGCCAGAATACAGGGTTCATGAACACTGAAGCTTTCTTT.

CDR3 sequence (DNA): TGTGCCAGCAGCACTTTGGGAGGCAGCTCCTACGAGCAGTACTTC. This encodes CASSTLGGSSYEQYF. This chain links TRBV13 with TRBJ2-7, with a weak D call TRBD2 (6 bases). V lost 5 bases, J lost 0 bases, and 14 bases lay in between. This CDR3 has 15 amino acids. Germline V lookup: CDR1 PRHDT, CDR2 FYEKMQ (reference sequence). Full variable domain (remainder filled in from reference TRBV13 and TRBJ2-7): AAGVIQSPRHLIKEKRETATLKCYPIPRHDTVYWYQQGPGQDPQFLISFYEKMQSDKGSIPDRFSAQQFSDYHSELNMSSLELGDSALYFCASSTLGGSSYEQYFGPGTRLTVT.

A word on this clone: At the DNA level, this CDR3 is encoded by other sequences in the same sample as well. This chain joins TRBV30 and TRBJ1-1, with D possibly TRBD1 on 5 matching bases. This CDR3 spans 13 amino acids. Germline V lookup: CDR1 GTSNPN, CDR2 SVGIG (reference sequence). Deletions cut 2 bases from V and 2 bases from J, with 9 bases between. The DNA of the CDR3 is TGTGCCTGGAGTCGGGGCGGCAACACTGAAGCTTTCTTT. This sequence encodes CAWSRGGNTEAFF.

The V gene is TRBV11-3, the J gene TRBJ2-2; 7 bases are a match to TRBD2. This CDR3 is built from 16 residues. With 5 bases clipped from V and 2 bases from J, the junction kept 8 bases outside the gene matches. Germline lookup yields CDR1 SGHNT and CDR2 YENEEA. The CDR3 here is CASSPGGGINTGELFF. CDR3 nucleotide sequence: TGTGCCAGCAGCCCGGGAGGAGGGATCAACACCGGGGAGCTGTTTTTT.

V is TRBV27 and J is TRBJ2-7; weak D call: TRBD1 (6 bases). Per germline, CDR1 MNHEY and CDR2 SMNVEV (reference sequence). CDR3 size: 13 residues. V was pared by 6 bases and J by 3 bases, with 12 bases between. The chain's CDR3 is CASSYRVDYEQYF. The CDR3 nucleotides are TGTGCCAGCAGCTACAGGGTAGACTACGAGCAGTACTTC.

The chain is built from TRBV7-2 and TRBJ1-3; tentative D call: TRBD1 (5 bases). This CDR3 has 15 residues. V lost 5 bases, J lost 2 bases, and 13 bases lay in between. From germline, CDR1 is SGHTA and CDR2 FQGNSA. CDR3 sequence reads: CASSRDPVPGNTIYF. The CDR3 DNA reads as TGTGCCAGCAGCCGGGACCCAGTGCCTGGAAACACCATATATTTT.

This clone appeared a single time. The gene calls are TRBV5-6 and TRBJ1-4; possibly TRBD1 for D (5 bases). The CDR3 loop spans 19 amino acids. Germline V gene sequence: CDR1 SGHDT, CDR2 YYEEEE. V dropped 1 base and J dropped 5 bases, with 24 bases sitting between them. In nucleotides, the CDR3 is TGTGCCAGCAGCTTGAAGACAGCGGCGATCGTCCTTCGGAATGAAAAACTGTTTTTT. Translation gives CASSLKTAAIVLRNEKLFF.

This clone was detected a few times. DNA for the CDR3: TGTGCCAGCAGTTCCGGGACTAGCGCATACAATGAGCAGTTCTTC. This translates into CASSSGTSAYNEQFF. The rearrangement joins TRBV5-4 to TRBJ2-1; 10 nucleotides match TRBD2. The V and J ends lost 5 bases and 4 bases, in that order; junction bases with no gene match: 6. The CDR3 covers 15 residues. Germline CDR1 is SGHNT and CDR2 is YYREEE (reference sequence).

This chain links TRBV11-1 with TRBJ2-5; 7 nucleotides match TRBD1. J gave up 2 bases and V 6 bases, and 9 bases lay outside the gene matches. CDR1 is SGHAT, CDR2 FQDESV, per germline (reference sequence). CDR3 size: 15 residues. Here the CDR3 reads CASRSQGTGQETQYF. In DNA form, the CDR3 reads TGTGCCAGCAGGTCACAGGGGACGGGGCAAGAGACCCAGTACTTC.

CDR3 region: CASSVGSDQPQHF. The CDR3, as DNA: TGTGCCAGCAGCGTAGGGTCGGATCAGCCCCAGCATTTT. This chain uses TRBV9 with TRBJ1-5; no definite D call. Germline V gene sequence: CDR1 SGDLS, CDR2 YYNGEE. Trimming left V 0 bases short and J 5 bases short, with 6 bases between. The CDR3 length is 13 residues.

In this sample, this clone turned up once. The chain joins TRBV5-6 to TRBJ2-3; TRBD1 or TRBD2 may be the D gene (6 bases each). Germline loops: CDR1 SGHDT, CDR2 YYEEEE. The CDR3 is 16 amino acids. V was cut by 0 bases and J by 0 bases, with 11 bases left in between. The chain's CDR3 is CASSLEGGFSTDTQYF. The DNA of the CDR3 is TGTGCCAGCAGCTTGGAGGGGGGCTTTAGCACAGATACGCAGTATTTT.